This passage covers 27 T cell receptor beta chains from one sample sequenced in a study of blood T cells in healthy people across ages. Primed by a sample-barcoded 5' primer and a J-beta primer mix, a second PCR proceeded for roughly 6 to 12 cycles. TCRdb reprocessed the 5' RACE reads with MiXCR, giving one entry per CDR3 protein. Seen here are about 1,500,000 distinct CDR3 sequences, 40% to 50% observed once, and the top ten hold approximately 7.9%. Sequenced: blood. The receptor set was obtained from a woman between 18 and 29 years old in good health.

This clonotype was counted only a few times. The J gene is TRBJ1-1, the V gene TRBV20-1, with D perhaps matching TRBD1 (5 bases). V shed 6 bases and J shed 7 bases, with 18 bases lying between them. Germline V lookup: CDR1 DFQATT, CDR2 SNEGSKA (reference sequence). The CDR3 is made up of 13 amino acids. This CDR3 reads CSARPSGTSEAFF. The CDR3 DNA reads TGCAGTGCCAGACCCTCGGGGACTAGTGAAGCTTTCTTT.

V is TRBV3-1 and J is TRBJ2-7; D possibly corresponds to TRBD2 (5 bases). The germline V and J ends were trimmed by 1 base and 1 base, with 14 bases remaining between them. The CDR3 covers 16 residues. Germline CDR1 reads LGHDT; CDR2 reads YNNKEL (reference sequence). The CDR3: CASSQGSGRVSYEQYF. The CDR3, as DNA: TGTGCCAGCAGCCAAGGAAGCGGACGCGTATCCTACGAGCAGTACTTC.

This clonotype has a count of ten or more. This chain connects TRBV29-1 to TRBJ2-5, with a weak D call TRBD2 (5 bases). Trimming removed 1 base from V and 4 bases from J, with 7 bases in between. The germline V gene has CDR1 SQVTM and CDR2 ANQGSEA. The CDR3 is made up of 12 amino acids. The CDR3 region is CSVEGRGETQYF. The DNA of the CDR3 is TGCAGCGTTGAAGGCCGGGGAGAGACCCAGTACTTC.

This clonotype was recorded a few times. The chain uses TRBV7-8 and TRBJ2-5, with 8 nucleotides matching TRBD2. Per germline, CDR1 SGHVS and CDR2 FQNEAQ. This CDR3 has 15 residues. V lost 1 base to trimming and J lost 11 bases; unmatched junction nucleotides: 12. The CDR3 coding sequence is TGTGCCAGCAGCTTAGAAGGGGTAGCGGGGAATGAGCAGTACTTC. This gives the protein CASSLEGVAGNEQYF.

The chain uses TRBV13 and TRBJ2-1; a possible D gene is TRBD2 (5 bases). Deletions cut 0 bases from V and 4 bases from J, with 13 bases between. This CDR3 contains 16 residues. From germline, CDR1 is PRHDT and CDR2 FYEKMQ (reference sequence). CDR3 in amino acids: CASSLGTSWEYNEQFF. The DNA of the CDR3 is TGTGCCAGCAGCTTAGGCACTAGTTGGGAATACAATGAGCAGTTCTTC.

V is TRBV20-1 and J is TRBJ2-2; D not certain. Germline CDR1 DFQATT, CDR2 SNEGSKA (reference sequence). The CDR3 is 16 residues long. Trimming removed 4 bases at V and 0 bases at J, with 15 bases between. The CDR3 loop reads CSATQLGTANTGELFF. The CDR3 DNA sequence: TGCAGTGCTACCCAACTGGGCACAGCGAACACCGGGGAGCTGTTTTTT.

CDR3 residues: CASSSPLTGLAVKETQYF. CDR3 in DNA: TGTGCCAGCAGCTCCCCTCTGACGGGACTAGCGGTGAAAGAGACCCAGTACTTC. This sequence joins TRBV7-2 and TRBJ2-5; 11 bases align to TRBD2. V lost 4 bases and J lost 3; bases outside the gene matches: 13. Germline assignment: CDR1 SGHTA and CDR2 FQGNSA. This CDR3 spans 18 amino acids.

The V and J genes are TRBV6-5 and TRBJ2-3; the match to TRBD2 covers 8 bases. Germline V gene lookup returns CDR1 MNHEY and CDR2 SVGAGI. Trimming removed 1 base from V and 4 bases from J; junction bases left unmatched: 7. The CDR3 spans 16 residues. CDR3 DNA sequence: TGTGCCAGCAGTTACTATAGCGGGGCTAGGGCAGATACGCAGTATTTT. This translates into CASSYYSGARADTQYF.

CDR3 DNA sequence: TGCGCCAGCAGCCAAGGTTGGGGGGCGGACTACAATGAGCAGTTCTTC. This sequence encodes CASSQGWGADYNEQFF. The chain recombines TRBV5-1 with TRBJ2-1; D might be TRBD1 or TRBD2, each matching 6 bases. Germline V CDR1 and CDR2: SGHRS, YFSETQ. V was pared by 4 bases and J by 3 bases, with 17 bases between. The CDR3 sequence is 16 residues long.

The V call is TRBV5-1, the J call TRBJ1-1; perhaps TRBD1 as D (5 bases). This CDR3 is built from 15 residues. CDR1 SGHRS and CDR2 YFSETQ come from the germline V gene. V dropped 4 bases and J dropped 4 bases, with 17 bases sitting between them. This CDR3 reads CASSQSGGFSTEAFF. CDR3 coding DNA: TGCGCCAGCAGCCAGAGCGGGGGGTTTAGCACTGAAGCTTTCTTT.

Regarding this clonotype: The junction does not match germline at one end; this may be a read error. The CDR3 loop reads CASSQSGPTDMQYF. The DNA for the CDR3 is TGTGCCAGCAGCCAGAGCGGGCCCACAGATATGCAGTATTTT. V is TRBV3-1 and J is TRBJ2-3, with a possible D match to TRBD2 (6 bases). This CDR3 has 14 amino acids. CDR1 and CDR2 from the germline V gene are LGHDT and YNNKEL (reference sequence).

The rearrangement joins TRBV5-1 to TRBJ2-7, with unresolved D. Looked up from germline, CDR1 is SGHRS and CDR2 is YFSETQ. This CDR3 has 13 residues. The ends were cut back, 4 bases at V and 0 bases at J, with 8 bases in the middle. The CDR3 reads CASSPYNSYEQYF. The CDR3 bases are TGCGCCAGCAGCCCCTATAACTCCTACGAGCAGTACTTC.

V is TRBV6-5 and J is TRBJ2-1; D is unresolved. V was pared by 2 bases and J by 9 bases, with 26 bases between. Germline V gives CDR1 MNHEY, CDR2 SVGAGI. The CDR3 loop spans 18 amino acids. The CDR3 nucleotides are TGTGCCAGCAGTTACGGCTCATCATGGTCGGCGGCCCCTATTGAGCAGTTCTTC. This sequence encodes CASSYGSSWSAAPIEQFF.

The CDR3 loop is CASSLGDRGKNIQYF. The CDR3 DNA reads as TGTGCCAGCAGCTTAGGGGACAGGGGCAAAAACATTCAGTACTTC. The V gene is TRBV13, the J gene TRBJ2-4, with 9 positions matching TRBD1. V lost 0 bases, J lost 3 bases, and 0 bases stayed unmatched. CDR1 PRHDT and CDR2 FYEKMQ come from the germline V gene (reference sequence). There are 15 residues in the CDR3.

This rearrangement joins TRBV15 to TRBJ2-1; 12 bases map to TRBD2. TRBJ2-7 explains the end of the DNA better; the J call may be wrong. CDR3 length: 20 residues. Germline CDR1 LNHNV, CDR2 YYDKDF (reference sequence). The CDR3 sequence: CATSRAGLAGTLSSYNEQYF. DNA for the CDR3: TGTGCCACCAGCAGGGCCGGACTAGCGGGAACCTTAAGCTCCTACAATGAGCAGTACTTC.

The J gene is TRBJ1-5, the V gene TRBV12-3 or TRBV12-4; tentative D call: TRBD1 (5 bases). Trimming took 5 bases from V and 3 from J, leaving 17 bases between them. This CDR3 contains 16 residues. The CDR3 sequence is CASSGRGHLINQPQHF. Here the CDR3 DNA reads TGTGCCAGCAGTGGAAGAGGACACCTAATCAATCAGCCCCAGCATTTT.

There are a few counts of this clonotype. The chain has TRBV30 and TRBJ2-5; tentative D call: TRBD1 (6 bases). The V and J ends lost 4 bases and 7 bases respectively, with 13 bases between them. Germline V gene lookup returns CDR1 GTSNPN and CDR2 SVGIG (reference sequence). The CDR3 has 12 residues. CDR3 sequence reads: CAWNTGSRTQYF. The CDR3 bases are TGTGCCTGGAATACAGGGAGCCGGACCCAGTACTTC.

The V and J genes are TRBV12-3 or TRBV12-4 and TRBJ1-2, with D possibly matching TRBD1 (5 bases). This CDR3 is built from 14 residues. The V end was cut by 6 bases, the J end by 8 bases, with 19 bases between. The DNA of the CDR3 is TGTGCCAGCAGCGCCAAAGGGGATCCGTGGGGCTACACCTTC. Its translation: CASSAKGDPWGYTF.

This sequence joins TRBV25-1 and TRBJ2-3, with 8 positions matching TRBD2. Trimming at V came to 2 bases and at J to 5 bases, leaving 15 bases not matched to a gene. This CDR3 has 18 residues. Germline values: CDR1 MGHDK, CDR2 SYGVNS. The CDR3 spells CASSESQAGATSGDTQYF. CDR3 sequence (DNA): TGTGCCAGCAGTGAAAGTCAAGCGGGGGCGACCTCCGGAGATACGCAGTATTTT.

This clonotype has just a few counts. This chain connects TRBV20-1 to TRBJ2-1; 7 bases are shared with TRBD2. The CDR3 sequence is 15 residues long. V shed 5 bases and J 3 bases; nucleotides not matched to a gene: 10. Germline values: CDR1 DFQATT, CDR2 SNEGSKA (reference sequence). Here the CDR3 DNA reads TGCAGTGCTCACCGGGGGGTCTTATACTACAATGAGCAGTTCTTC. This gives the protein CSAHRGVLYYNEQFF.

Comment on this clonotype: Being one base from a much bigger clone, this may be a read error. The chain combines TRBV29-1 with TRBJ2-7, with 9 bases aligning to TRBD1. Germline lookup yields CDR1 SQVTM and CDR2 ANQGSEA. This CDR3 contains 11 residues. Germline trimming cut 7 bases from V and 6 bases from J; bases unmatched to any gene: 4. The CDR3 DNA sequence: TGCAGCGGTGGGACAGGGAGCGAGCAGTACTTC. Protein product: CSGGTGSEQYF.

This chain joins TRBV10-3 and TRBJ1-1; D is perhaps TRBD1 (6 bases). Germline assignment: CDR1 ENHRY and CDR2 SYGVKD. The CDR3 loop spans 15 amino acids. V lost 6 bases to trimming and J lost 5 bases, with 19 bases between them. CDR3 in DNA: TGTGCCATCAGCGGGGAGCCGGGGGCGCAGACTGAAGCTTTCTTT. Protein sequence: CAISGEPGAQTEAFF.

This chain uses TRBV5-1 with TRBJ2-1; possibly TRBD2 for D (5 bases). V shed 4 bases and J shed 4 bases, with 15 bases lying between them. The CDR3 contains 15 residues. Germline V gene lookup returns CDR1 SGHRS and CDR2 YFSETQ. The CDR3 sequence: CASSRGSDIYNEQFF. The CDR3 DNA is TGCGCCAGCAGCCGGGGTAGCGATATTTACAATGAGCAGTTCTTC. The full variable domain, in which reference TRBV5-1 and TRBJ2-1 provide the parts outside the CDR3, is KAGVTQTPRYLIKTRGQQVTLSCSPISGHRSVSWYQQTPGQGLQFLFEYFSETQRNKGNFPGRFSGRQFSNSRSEMNVSTLELGDSALYLCASSRGSDIYNEQFFGPGTRLTVL.

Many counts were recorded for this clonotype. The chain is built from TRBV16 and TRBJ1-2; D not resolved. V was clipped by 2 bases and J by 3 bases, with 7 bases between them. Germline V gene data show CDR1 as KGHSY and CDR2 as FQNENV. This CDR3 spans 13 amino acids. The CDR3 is CASSQESDYGYTF. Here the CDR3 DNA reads TGTGCCAGCAGCCAAGAGTCCGACTATGGCTACACCTTC.

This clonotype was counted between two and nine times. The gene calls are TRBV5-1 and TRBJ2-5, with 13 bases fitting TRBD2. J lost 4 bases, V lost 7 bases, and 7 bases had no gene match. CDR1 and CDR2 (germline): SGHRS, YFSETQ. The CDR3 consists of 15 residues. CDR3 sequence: CASVTSGGPGETQYF. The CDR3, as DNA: TGCGCCAGCGTGACTAGCGGGGGGCCCGGAGAGACCCAGTACTTC.

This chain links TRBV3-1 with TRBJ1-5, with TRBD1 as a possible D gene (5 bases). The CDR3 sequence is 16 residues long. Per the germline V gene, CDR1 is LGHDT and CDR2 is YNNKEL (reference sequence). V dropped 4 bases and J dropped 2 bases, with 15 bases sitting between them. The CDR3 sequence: CASSPEAGGGNQPQHF. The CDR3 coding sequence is TGTGCCAGCAGCCCCGAGGCGGGGGGTGGCAATCAGCCCCAGCATTTT.

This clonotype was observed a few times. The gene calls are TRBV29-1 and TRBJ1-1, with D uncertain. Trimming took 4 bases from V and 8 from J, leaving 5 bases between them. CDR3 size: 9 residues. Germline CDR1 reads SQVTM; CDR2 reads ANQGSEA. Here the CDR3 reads CSVVGEAFF. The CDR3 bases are TGCAGCGTTGTGGGAGAAGCTTTCTTT. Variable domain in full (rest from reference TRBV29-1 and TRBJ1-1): SAVISQKPSRDICQRGTSLTIQCQVDSQVTMMFWYRQQPGQSLTLIATANQGSEATYESGFVIDKFPISRPNLTFSTLTVSNMSPEDSSIYLCSVVGEAFFGQGTRLTVV.